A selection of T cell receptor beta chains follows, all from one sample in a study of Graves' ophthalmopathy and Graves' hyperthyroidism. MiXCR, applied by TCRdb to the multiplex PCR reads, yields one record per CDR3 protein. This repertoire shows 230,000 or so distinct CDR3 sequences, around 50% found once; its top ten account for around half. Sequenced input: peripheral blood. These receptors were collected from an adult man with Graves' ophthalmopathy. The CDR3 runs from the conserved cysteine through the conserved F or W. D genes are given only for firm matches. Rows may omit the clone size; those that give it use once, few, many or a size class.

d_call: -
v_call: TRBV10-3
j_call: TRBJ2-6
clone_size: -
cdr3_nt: TGTGCCAGCAGTTCCAACCCATATCGGACTGGGGCCAACGTCCTGACTTTC
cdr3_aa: CASSSNPYRTGANVLTF

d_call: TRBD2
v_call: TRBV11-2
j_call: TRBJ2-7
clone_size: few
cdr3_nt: TGTGCCAGCAGCTTAGTGACGGGAGGAGGCTACGAGCAGTACTTC
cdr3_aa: CASSLVTGGGYEQYF

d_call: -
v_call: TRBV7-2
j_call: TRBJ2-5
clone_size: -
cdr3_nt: TGTGCCAGCAGCTTTCGGGGAAACGAAAAGACCCAGTACTTC
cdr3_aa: CASSFRGNEKTQYF

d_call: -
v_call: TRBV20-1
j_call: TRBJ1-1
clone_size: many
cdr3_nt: TGCAGTGCTAGGACTTACTGGGCTTTCTTT
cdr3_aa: CSARTYWAFF

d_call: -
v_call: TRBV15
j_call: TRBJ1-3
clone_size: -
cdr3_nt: TGTGCCACCAGCAGCAGCAGGGGCAACACCATATATTTT
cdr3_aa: CATSSSRGNTIYF

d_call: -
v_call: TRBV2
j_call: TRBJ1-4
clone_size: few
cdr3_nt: TGTGCCAGCAGTGCGGGACAAGCTAATGAAAAACTGTTTTTT
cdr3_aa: CASSAGQANEKLFF

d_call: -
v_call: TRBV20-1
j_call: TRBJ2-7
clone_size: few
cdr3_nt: TGCAGTGCTCACCGAGATGGGTCTAGGAGCTCCTACGAGCAGTACTTC
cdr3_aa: CSAHRDGSRSSYEQYF

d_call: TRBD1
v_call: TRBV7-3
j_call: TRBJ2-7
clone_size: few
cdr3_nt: TGTGCCAGCAGCTTAGCAGGGGGTCACGAGCAGTACTTC
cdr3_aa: CASSLAGGHEQYF

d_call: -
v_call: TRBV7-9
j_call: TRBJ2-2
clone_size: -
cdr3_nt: TGTGCCAGCAGCCGAACCGGGACAATCACCGGGGAGCTGTTTTTT
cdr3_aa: CASSRTGTITGELFF

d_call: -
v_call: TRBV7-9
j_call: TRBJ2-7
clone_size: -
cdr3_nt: TGTGCCAGCAGCTTACTTATACACGAGCAGTACTTC
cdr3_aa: CASSLLIHEQYF

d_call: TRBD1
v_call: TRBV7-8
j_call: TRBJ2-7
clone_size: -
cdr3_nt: TGTGCCAGCAGCCTTGGACAGGGGGTTCTATACGAGCAGTACTTC
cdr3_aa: CASSLGQGVLYEQYF

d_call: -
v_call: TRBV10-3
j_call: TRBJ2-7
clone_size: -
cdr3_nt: TGTGCCATCAGTGAGTCGCCGGGGGCCTACGAGCAGTACTTC
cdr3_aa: CAISESPGAYEQYF

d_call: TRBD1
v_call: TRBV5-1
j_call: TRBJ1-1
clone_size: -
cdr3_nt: TGCGCCAGCACAGGAGGGGGCGGATGGAACACTGAAGCTTTCTTT
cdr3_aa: CASTGGGGWNTEAFF

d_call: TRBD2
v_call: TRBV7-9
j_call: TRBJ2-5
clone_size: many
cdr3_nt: TGTGCCAGCAGCCTTGGACTAGCGGCTGAGACCCAGTACTTC
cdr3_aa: CASSLGLAAETQYF

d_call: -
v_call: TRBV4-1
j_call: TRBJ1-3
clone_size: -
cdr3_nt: TGCGCCAGCAGCCAAGGGGCGGACAGAAGGGGAAACACCATATATTTT
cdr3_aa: CASSQGADRRGNTIYF

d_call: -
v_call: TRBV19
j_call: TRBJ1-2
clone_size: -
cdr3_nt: TGTGCCAGTAGTCGTCGGGGGGAGAACTATGGCTACACCTTC
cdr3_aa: CASSRRGENYGYTF

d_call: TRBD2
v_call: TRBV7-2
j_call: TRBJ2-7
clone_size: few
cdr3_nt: TGTGCCAGCAGCTTAGGTCTAGCGGGGAGTCCCTACGAGCAGTACTTC
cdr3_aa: CASSLGLAGSPYEQYF

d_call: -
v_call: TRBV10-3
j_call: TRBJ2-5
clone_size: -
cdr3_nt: TGTGCCATCAGACCCCGGGGGCAGGATGAGACCCAGTACTTC
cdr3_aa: CAIRPRGQDETQYF

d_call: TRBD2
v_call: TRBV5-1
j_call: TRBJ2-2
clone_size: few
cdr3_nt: TGTGCCAGCAGCGCACTAGCGGGGGGCCCTCATGGGGAGCTGTTTTTT
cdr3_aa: CASSALAGGPHGELFF

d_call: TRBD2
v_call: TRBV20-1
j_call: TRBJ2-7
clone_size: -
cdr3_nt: TGCAGTGCTAGGACGGGACTAGCGAGCTACGAGCAGTACTTC
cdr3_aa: CSARTGLASYEQYF

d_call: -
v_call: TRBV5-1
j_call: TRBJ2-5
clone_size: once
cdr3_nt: TGCGCCAGCAGCTTGGGGCGGGGCGCAGGAGAGACCCAGTACTTC
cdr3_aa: CASSLGRGAGETQYF

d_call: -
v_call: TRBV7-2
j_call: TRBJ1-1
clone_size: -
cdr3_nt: TGTGCCAGCAGCGCCCGTTCGGTTGGCGGCACTGAAGCTTTCTTT
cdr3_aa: CASSARSVGGTEAFF

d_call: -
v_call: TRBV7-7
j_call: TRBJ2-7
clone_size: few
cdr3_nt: TGTGCTAGCAGCCCCCTTGCGGGGGCGACCTACGAGCAGTACTTC
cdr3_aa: CASSPLAGATYEQYF

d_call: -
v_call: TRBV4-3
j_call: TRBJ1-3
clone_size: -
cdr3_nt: TGCGCCAGCAGACCGACGGCCTTCTCTGGAAACACCATATATTTT
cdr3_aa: CASRPTAFSGNTIYF

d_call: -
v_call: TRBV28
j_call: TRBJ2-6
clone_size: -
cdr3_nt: TGTGCCAGCAGTTTACCTCACCCTGGGGCCAACGTCCTGACTTTC
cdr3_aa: CASSLPHPGANVLTF

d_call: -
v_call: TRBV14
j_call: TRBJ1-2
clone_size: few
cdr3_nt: TGTGCCAGCAGCCAAGATCTGGGCTCAAACTATGGCTACACCTTC
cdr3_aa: CASSQDLGSNYGYTF